This T cell receptor (beta chain) was sequenced in a study of blood T cell repertoires in COVID-19. Study details: Some COVID-19 samples were acute and others convalescent; all came from the United States, Italy and Spain.

Per the study methods: Estimated nucleated cell counts came from reference gene primer amplification. The protocol was immunoSEQ multiplex PCR, while the TCRdb copy is restricted to in-frame clones and leaves out a portion. Clone size and the V and J calls come from that table; the DNA yielded D and trimming. This table has some 78,000 clones, approximately 90% appearing once. V was cut by 1 base and J by 8 bases, with 15 bases left in between. Germline CDR1 reads SGHRS; CDR2 reads YFSETQ. The CDR3 runs 14 residues. Sequenced input: peripheral blood. V and J are TRBV5-1 and TRBJ1-2; D perhaps matches TRBD1 (5 bases). The sequence was collected from a man aged 50 to 60 with active or convalescent COVID-19. The CDR3 nucleotides are TGCGCCAGCAGCTTGCTGCAGGGCGGAAAGGGCTACACCTTC. It codes for CASSLLQGGKGYTF.